Sequencing of this T cell receptor beta chain was carried out in a study of beta chain features in type 1 diabetes. The wider study: In age, gender and cell yields, patients were similar to healthy donors. The study's findings and limits: The influence of HLA type on TCRB rearrangement stayed undetermined. cDNA sequencing could over-represent cells with high TCR expression.

Between the trimmed V and J ends, which lost 3 bases and 0 bases, there was a span of 7 bases. The CDR3 length is 14 residues. Looked up from germline, CDR1 is WNHNN and CDR2 is SYGVQD (reference sequence). Sorting gave populations that all exceeded 98% purity. Worth noting for this clone: Its antigen remains unknown.

The sequenced template was cDNA made from the entire isolated RNA. TCRdb's table, derived via immunoSEQ multiplex PCR, lists solely in-frame clones and lacks some. The sample carries some 360,000 clones, roughly a fifth recorded once. V and J are TRBV10-1 and TRBJ2-3, with D perhaps TRBD2 (6 bases). The clonotype comes from a woman under 30 in good health. The sample comprised naive CD4+ T cells from blood. DNA of the CDR3: TGCGCCAGCAGTGAAGGGACTAGCACAGATACGCAGTATTTT. This encodes CASSEGTSTDTQYF.